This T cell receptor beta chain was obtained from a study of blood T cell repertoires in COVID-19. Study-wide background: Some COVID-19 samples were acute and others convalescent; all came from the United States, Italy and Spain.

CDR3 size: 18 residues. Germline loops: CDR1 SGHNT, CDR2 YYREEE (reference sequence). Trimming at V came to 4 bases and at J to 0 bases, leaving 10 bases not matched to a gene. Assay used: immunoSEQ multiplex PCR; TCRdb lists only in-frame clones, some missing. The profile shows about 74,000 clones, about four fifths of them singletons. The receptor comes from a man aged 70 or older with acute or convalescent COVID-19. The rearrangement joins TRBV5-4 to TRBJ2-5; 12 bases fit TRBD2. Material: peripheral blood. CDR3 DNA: TGTGCCAGCAGCCCATTGCGGACTAGCGGGATGAACCAAGAGACCCAGTACTTC. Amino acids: CASSPLRTSGMNQETQYF.